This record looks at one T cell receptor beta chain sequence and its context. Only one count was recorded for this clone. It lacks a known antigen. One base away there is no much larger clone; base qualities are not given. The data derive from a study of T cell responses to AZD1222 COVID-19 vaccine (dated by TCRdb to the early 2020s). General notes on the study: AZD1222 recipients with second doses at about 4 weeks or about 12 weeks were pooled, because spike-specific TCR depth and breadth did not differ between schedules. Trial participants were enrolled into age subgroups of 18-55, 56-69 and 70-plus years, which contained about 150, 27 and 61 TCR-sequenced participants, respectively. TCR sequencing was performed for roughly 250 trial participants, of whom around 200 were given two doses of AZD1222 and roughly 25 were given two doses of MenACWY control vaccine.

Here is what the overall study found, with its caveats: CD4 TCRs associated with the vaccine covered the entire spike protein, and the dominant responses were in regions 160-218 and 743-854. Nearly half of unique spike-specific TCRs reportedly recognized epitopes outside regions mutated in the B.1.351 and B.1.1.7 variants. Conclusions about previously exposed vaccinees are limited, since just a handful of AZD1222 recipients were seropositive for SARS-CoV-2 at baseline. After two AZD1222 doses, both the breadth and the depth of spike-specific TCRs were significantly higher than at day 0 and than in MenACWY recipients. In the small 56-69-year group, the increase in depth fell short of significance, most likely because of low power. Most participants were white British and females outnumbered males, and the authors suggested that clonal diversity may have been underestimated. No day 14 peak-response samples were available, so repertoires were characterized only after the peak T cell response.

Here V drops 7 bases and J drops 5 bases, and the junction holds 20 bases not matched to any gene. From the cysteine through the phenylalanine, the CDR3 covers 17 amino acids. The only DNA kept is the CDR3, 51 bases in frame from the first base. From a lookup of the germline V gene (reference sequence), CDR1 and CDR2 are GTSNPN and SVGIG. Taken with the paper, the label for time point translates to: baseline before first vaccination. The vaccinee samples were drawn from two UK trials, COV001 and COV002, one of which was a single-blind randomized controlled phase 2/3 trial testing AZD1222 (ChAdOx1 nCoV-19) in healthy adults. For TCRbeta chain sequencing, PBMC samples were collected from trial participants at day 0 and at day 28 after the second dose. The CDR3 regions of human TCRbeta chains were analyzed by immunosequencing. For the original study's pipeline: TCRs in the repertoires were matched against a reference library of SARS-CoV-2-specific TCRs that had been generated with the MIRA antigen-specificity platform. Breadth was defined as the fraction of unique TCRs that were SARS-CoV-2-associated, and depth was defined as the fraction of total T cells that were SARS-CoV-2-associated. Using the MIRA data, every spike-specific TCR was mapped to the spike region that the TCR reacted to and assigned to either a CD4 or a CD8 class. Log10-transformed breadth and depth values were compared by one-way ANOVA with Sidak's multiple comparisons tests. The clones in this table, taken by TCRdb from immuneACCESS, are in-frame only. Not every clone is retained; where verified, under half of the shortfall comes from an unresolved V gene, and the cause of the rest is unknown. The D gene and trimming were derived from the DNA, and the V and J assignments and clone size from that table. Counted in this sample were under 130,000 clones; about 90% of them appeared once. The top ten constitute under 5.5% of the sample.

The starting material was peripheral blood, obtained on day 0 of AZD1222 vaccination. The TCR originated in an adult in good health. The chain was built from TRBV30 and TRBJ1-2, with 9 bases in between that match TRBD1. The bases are TGTGCCTTCCGGGACAGGGCCTCGCGTCTGCGGGGGTATGGCTACACCTTC. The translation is CAFRDRASRLRGYGYTF.